The next 23 T cell receptor beta chains were all read from a single sample in a study of T-cell memory formation after mild COVID-19. TCRdb ran MiXCR on the 5' RACE reads and lists one entry per CDR3 protein. Of around 300,000 distinct CDR3 sequences listed, roughly 15% were seen once; the top ten hold about a fifth. The sample taken for sequencing was PBMCs or a T cell subset sorted from them (not recorded which). Source of these receptors: a man between 18 and 35 years old who had mild COVID-19 (a few samples of this study predate the infection). Cell type and time point are not known.

This clonotype was seen more than once but under ten times. The gene calls are TRBV5-1 and TRBJ2-2; 10 bases agree with TRBD1. The CDR3 contains 15 residues. CDR1 is SGHRS, CDR2 YFSETQ, per germline. J lost 6 bases, V lost 7 bases, and 9 bases had no gene match. Here the CDR3 reads CASRRQGASAGELFF. CDR3 nucleotide sequence: TGCGCCAGCCGAAGACAGGGGGCGTCGGCCGGGGAGCTGTTTTTT.

There are many counts of this clonotype. The chain employs TRBV4-3 and TRBJ2-7; 9 nucleotides line up with TRBD1. The CDR3 has 20 residues. Per germline, CDR1 LGHNA and CDR2 YSLEER. V shed 0 bases, J shed 0 bases, and the junction held 15 bases outside the gene matches. CDR3 loop: CASSQEVRQGVIRPSYEQYF. In DNA, the CDR3 is TGCGCCAGCAGCCAAGAAGTCCGACAGGGGGTTATCCGTCCCTCCTACGAGCAGTACTTC.

This clonotype has a handful of counts. The CDR3 spells CASSLGGVGINYGYTF. The CDR3 bases are TGTGCCAGCAGCTTAGGGGGCGTCGGTATAAACTATGGCTACACCTTC. This chain connects TRBV7-3 to TRBJ1-2, with D tentatively TRBD1 (6 bases). The CDR3 loop spans 16 amino acids. V lost 2 bases to trimming and J lost 2 bases, with 15 bases between them. The germline gives CDR1 SGHTA, CDR2 FQGTGA.

This clonotype appeared a few times. This chain joins TRBV2 and TRBJ2-3, with 10 nucleotides matching TRBD2. This CDR3 is 14 amino acids long. Looked up from germline, CDR1 is SNHLY and CDR2 is FYNNEI. Trimming cost V 4 bases and J 5 bases; bases outside gene matches: 3. CDR3 residues: CASSGAGGRDTQYF. CDR3 DNA: TGTGCCAGCAGTGGAGCGGGGGGGCGAGATACGCAGTATTTT.

This chain uses TRBV7-9 with TRBJ2-5; D is unclear. Germline V lookup: CDR1 SEHNR, CDR2 FQNEAQ (reference sequence). The CDR3 is 15 residues long. V was clipped by 5 bases and J by 3 bases, with 16 bases between them. This CDR3 reads CASSPRSGNEETQYF. The CDR3 DNA follows: TGTGCCAGCAGCCCGAGAAGTGGTAACGAAGAGACCCAGTACTTC.

This clonotype appeared many times. The chain carries TRBV25-1 and TRBJ2-1; no firm D call. The CDR3 totals 14 residues. V was trimmed by 10 bases and J by 0 bases, leaving 13 bases between them. Germline V gene data show CDR1 as MGHDK and CDR2 as SYGVNS. CDR3 residues: CAKNPASSYNEQFF. The CDR3, as DNA: TGTGCCAAGAACCCGGCGAGCTCCTACAATGAGCAGTTCTTC.

Ten or more counts support this clonotype. The J gene is TRBJ1-1, the V gene TRBV30; perhaps TRBD1 as D (6 bases). This CDR3 is 11 amino acids long. Per the germline V gene, CDR1 is GTSNPN and CDR2 is SVGIG (reference sequence). Deletions cut 0 bases from V and 10 bases from J, with 9 bases between. The CDR3 loop reads CAWSVQGIAFF. CDR3 in DNA: TGTGCCTGGAGTGTACAGGGAATAGCTTTCTTT.

This clonotype was counted many times. The chain couples TRBV6-5 to TRBJ1-2, with no clear D. The ends were cut back, 6 bases at V and 4 bases at J, with 15 bases in the middle. Per the germline V gene, CDR1 is MNHEY and CDR2 is SVGAGI. The CDR3 has 14 amino acids. The CDR3 here is CASRGAAGVYGYTF. The CDR3 DNA follows: TGTGCCAGCAGGGGCGCGGCGGGCGTCTATGGCTACACCTTC.

This clonotype has a handful of counts. V usage is TRBV14 and J usage is TRBJ1-2; 7 positions match TRBD1. The V segment lost 3 bases and the J segment 4 bases; nucleotides outside the gene matches: 5. Germline values: CDR1 SGHDN, CDR2 FVKESK. The CDR3 covers 14 residues. CDR3 bases: TGTGCCAGCAGCCAGAGGGACAGATCCTATGGCTACACCTTC. As protein: CASSQRDRSYGYTF.

The table lists this clonotype with many counts. V usage is TRBV7-6 and J usage is TRBJ2-1; no reliable D call. CDR3 length: 14 residues. Trimming removed 4 bases from V and 6 bases from J, with 13 bases in between. Looked up from germline, CDR1 is SGHVS and CDR2 is FNYEAQ. CDR3 in amino acids: CASSSPTDRNEQFF. The CDR3 DNA reads TGTGCCAGCAGCTCCCCTACCGACCGCAATGAGCAGTTCTTC.

The chain combines TRBV5-1 with TRBJ1-4, with a weak D call TRBD1 (5 bases). Germline V gene lookup returns CDR1 SGHRS and CDR2 YFSETQ. V was trimmed by 3 bases and J by 7 bases, leaving 13 bases between them. The CDR3 totals 14 residues. CDR3 region: CASSSGQDLEKLFF. DNA of the CDR3: TGCGCCAGCAGCTCGGGGCAGGACCTTGAAAAACTGTTTTTT.

A few counts support this clonotype. The chain is built from TRBV7-7 and TRBJ2-7, with TRBD1 matching over 10 bases. The J segment lost 6 bases and the V segment lost 4 bases, leaving 3 bases of the junction unmatched. This CDR3 is 13 amino acids long. Germline loops: CDR1 SSHAT, CDR2 FNYEAQ (reference sequence). This CDR3 reads CASSSRDRGEQYF. The DNA of the CDR3 is TGTGCCAGCAGCTCCCGGGACAGGGGCGAGCAGTACTTC.

This clonotype was counted only a few times. The chain has TRBV9 and TRBJ2-3; D gene ambiguous. Between the trimmed V and J ends, which lost 2 bases and 3 bases, there was a span of 10 bases. The CDR3 length is 14 residues. Germline V gene data show CDR1 as SGDLS and CDR2 as YYNGEE. CDR3 sequence (DNA): TGTGCCAGCAGCGTTAACTACAGAACAGATACGCAGTATTTT. It is translated as CASSVNYRTDTQYF.

This chain links TRBV11-2 with TRBJ1-1; D is possibly TRBD1 (5 bases). There are 13 residues in the CDR3. Trimming shortened V by 2 bases and J by 6 bases, and 10 bases separated the two germline ends. The germline V gene encodes CDR1 SGHAT and CDR2 FQNNGV. In DNA form, the CDR3 reads TGTGCCAGCAGCTTATCAGGGAGGTCTGAAGCTTTCTTT. As protein: CASSLSGRSEAFF.

The chain couples TRBV6-6 to TRBJ1-6; 7 bases match TRBD1. CDR3 length: 16 residues. Germline lookup yields CDR1 MNHNY and CDR2 SVGAGI (reference sequence). V dropped 7 bases and J dropped 4; count of bases not matched to a gene: 10. The CDR3: CASTQLQGEYNSPLHF. CDR3 DNA sequence: TGTGCCAGCACCCAACTCCAGGGGGAATATAATTCACCCCTCCACTTT.

The J gene is TRBJ2-1, the V gene TRBV20-1; no definite D call. CDR3 size: 12 residues. V was trimmed by 0 bases and J by 7 bases, leaving 7 bases between them. CDR1 DFQATT and CDR2 SNEGSKA come from the germline V gene (reference sequence). The CDR3 sequence: CSARDFGNEQFF. The CDR3, as DNA: TGCAGTGCTAGAGATTTTGGGAATGAGCAGTTCTTC.

The chain recombines TRBV2 with TRBJ2-7; 9 bases are a match to TRBD1. The V gene end was trimmed by 6 bases and the J gene end by 4 bases; junction bases not matched to a gene: 7. The CDR3 has 14 residues. Per germline, CDR1 SNHLY and CDR2 FYNNEI. DNA of the CDR3: TGTGCCAGCAGGACGGGACAGGGTATGTACGAGCAGTACGTC. As protein: CASRTGQGMYEQYV.

The sample holds a few counts of this clonotype. CDR3 amino acids: CASSDRRHSGNTIYF. The DNA for the CDR3 is TGTGCCAGCAGCGATCGACGGCACTCTGGAAACACCATATATTTT. This chain connects TRBV5-4 to TRBJ1-3; D unresolved. Germline lookup yields CDR1 SGHNT and CDR2 YYREEE (reference sequence). CDR3 length: 15 amino acids. V lost 4 bases to trimming and J lost 0 bases, with 11 bases between them.

This clonotype appeared many times. This rearrangement joins TRBV20-1 to TRBJ2-3, with 9 bases matching TRBD2. There are 14 residues in the CDR3. Germline lookup yields CDR1 DFQATT and CDR2 SNEGSKA (reference sequence). V lost 1 base, J lost 4 bases, and 3 bases stayed unmatched. The CDR3 nucleotides are TGCAGTGCTAGAGTCGGCGGGGGGGCAGATACGCAGTATTTT. It specifies CSARVGGGADTQYF.

This clonotype has only a few counts. The V gene is TRBV7-2, the J gene TRBJ2-1; perhaps TRBD2 as D (6 bases). Per the germline V gene, CDR1 is SGHTA and CDR2 is FQGNSA. V was pared by 1 base and J by 6 bases, with 10 bases between. The CDR3 is 14 amino acids. CDR3 residues: CASSLGRAVNEQFF. CDR3 bases: TGTGCCAGCAGCTTAGGGAGGGCAGTCAATGAGCAGTTCTTC.

This clonotype has only a few counts. The chain combines TRBV19 with TRBJ1-5; D is unclear. The CDR3 has 14 amino acids. From germline, CDR1 is LNHDA and CDR2 SQIVND (reference sequence). V was clipped by 6 bases and J by 9 bases, with 18 bases between them. The CDR3 loop is CASSATPIFRPQHF. Here the CDR3 DNA reads TGTGCCAGTAGCGCGACTCCTATATTCCGGCCCCAGCATTTT.

In its sample, this clonotype was seen many times. The chain links TRBV6-5 to TRBJ2-7; D gene unclear. CDR3 length: 13 amino acids. Germline-derived CDR1 and CDR2 are MNHEY and SVGAGI. V lost 0 bases and J lost 1, with 4 bases in between. The CDR3 sequence is CASSYSSSYEQYF. DNA of the CDR3: TGTGCCAGCAGTTACTCTTCGTCCTACGAGCAGTACTTC.

J is TRBJ2-5 and V is TRBV11-2; a possible D gene is TRBD2 (6 bases). V was trimmed by 1 base and J by 1 base, leaving 10 bases between them. Per the germline V gene, CDR1 is SGHAT and CDR2 is FQNNGV. The CDR3 is 15 amino acids. The CDR3: CASSLGRTTQETQYF. The CDR3, as DNA: TGTGCCAGCAGCTTAGGCAGGACTACCCAAGAGACCCAGTACTTC.